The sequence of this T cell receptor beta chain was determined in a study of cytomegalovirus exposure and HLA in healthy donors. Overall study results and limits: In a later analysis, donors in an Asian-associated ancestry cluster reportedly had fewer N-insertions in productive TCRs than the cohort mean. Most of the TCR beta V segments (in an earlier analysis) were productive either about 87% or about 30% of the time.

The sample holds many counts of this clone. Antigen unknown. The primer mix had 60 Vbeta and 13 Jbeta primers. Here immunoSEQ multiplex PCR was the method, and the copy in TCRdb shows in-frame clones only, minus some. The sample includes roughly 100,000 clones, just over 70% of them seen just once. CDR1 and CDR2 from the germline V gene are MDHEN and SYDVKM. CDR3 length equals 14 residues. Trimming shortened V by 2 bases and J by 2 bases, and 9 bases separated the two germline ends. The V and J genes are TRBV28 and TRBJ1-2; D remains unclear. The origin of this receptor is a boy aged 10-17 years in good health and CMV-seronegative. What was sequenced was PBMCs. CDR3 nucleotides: TGTGCCAGCAGTTTACCCAACAGAAACTATGGCTACACCTTC. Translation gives CASSLPNRNYGYTF.